This TCR beta chain was observed in a study of CD8 T cells in Susac syndrome. With random hexamers, reverse transcription was performed on about 0.45 to 1 ug of RNA. TCRdb redid the calling of the immunoSEQ multiplex PCR reads with MiXCR, one entry per CDR3 protein. The repertoire has about 160,000 distinct CDR3 sequences, approximately 92% of them found once; the top ten carry 0.13%. FACS enriched CD8+ TEMRA cells, while bulk CD8+ and CD4+ were negatively isolated. CDR1 and CDR2 from the germline V gene are KGHSH and LQKENI. The CDR3 is made up of 17 amino acids. Trimming cost V 0 bases and J 4 bases; bases outside gene matches: 6.

The sequence derives from a human donor in good health. Material: CD4+ T cells from PBMCs. The chain joins TRBV18 to TRBJ2-2, with 9 bases fitting TRBD2. This CDR3 reads CASSPPFAGGITGELFF. The CDR3 DNA follows: TGTGCCAGCTCACCACCGTTCGCGGGGGGGATCACCGGGGAGCTGTTTTTT.